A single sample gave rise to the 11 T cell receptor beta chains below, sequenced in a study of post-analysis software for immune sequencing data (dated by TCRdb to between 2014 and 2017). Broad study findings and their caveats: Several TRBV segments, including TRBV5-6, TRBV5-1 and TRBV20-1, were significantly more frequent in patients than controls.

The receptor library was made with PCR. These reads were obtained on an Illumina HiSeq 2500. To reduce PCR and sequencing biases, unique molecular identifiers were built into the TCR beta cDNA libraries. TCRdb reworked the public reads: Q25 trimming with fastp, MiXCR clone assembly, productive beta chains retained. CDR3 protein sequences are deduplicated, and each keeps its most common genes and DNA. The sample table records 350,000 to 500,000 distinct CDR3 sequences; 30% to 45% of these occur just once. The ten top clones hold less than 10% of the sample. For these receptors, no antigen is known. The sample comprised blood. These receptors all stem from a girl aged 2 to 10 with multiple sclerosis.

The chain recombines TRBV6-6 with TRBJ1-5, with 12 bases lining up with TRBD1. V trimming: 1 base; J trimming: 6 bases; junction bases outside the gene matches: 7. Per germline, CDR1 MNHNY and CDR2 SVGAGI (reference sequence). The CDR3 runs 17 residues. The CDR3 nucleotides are TGTGCCAGCAGTTACTTCCGGGACAGGGGGCGCGGTCAGCCCCAGCATTTT. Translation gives CASSYFRDRGRGQPQHF.

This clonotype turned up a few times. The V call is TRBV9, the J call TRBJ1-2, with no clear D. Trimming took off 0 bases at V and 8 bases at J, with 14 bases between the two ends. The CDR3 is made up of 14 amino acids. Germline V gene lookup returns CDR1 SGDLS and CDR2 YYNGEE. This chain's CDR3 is CASSVVPGVGGYTF. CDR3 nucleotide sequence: TGTGCCAGCAGCGTAGTTCCGGGAGTTGGAGGCTACACCTTC.

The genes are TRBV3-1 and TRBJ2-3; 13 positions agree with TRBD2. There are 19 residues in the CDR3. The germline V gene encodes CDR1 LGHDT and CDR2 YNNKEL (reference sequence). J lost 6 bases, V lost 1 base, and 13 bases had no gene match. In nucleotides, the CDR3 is TGTGCCAGCAGCCAAGGGTCGACTAGCGGGGGGCTCCTGCTTGATACGCAGTATTTT. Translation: CASSQGSTSGGLLLDTQYF.

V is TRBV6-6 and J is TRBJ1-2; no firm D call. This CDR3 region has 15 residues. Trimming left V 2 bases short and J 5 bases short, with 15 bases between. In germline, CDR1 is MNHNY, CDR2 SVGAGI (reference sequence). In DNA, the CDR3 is TGTGCCAGCAGTTACCTAAGGCAAGACGATTATGGCTACACCTTC. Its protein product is CASSYLRQDDYGYTF.

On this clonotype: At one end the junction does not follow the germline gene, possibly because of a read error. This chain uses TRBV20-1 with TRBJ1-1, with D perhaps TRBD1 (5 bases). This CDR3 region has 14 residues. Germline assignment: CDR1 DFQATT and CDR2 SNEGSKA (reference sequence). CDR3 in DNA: TGCAGTGCTAGAGTAGGGGAGTGGAACGCTGAAGCTTTCTTT. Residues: CSARVGEWNAEAFF.

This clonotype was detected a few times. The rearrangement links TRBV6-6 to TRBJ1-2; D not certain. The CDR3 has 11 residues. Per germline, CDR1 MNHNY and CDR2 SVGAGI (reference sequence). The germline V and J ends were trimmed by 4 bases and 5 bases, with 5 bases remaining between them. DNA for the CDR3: TGTGCCAGCAGTTCCGTGTATGGCTACACCTTC. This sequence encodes CASSSVYGYTF.

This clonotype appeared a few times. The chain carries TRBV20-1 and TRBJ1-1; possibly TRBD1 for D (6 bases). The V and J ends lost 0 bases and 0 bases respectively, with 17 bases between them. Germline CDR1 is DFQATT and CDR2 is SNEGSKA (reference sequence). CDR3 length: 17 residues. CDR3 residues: CSARDRGSMGMNTEAFF. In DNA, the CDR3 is TGCAGTGCTAGAGACAGGGGTTCGATGGGGATGAACACTGAAGCTTTCTTT.

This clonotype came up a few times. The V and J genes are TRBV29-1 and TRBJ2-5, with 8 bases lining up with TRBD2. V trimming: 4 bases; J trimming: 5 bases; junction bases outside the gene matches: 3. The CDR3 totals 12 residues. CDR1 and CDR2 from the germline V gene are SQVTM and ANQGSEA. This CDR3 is CSVVRGAETQYF. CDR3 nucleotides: TGCAGCGTTGTGCGGGGGGCTGAGACCCAGTACTTC. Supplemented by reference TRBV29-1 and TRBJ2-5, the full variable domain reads SAVISQKPSRDICQRGTSLTIQCQVDSQVTMMFWYRQQPGQSLTLIATANQGSEATYESGFVIDKFPISRPNLTFSTLTVSNMSPEDSSIYLCSVVRGAETQYFGPGTRLLVL.

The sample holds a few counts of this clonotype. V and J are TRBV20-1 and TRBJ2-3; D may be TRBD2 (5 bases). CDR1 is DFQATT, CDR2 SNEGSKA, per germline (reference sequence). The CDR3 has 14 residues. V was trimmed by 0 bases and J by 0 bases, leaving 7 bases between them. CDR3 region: CSARDGGSTDTQYF. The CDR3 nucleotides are TGCAGTGCTAGAGATGGCGGGAGCACAGATACGCAGTATTTT.

The CDR3 DNA follows: TGTGCCAGCAGTCCCCCACTTGGCAGGGGGGGCACTGAAGCTTTCTTT. Translating gives CASSPPLGRGGTEAFF. V gene TRBV27 combines with J gene TRBJ1-1; 7 nucleotides align to TRBD1. This CDR3 spans 16 amino acids. CDR1 and CDR2 (germline): MNHEY, SMNVEV (reference sequence). The V gene end was trimmed by 5 bases and the J gene end by 4 bases; junction bases not matched to a gene: 13.

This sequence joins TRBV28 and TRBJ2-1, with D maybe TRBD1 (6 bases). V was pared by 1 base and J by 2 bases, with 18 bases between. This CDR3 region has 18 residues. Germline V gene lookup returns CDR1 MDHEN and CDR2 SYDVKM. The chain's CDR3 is CASSLFGVPTGTYNEQFF. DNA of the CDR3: TGTGCCAGCAGTTTATTTGGGGTTCCGACAGGAACCTACAATGAGCAGTTCTTC.